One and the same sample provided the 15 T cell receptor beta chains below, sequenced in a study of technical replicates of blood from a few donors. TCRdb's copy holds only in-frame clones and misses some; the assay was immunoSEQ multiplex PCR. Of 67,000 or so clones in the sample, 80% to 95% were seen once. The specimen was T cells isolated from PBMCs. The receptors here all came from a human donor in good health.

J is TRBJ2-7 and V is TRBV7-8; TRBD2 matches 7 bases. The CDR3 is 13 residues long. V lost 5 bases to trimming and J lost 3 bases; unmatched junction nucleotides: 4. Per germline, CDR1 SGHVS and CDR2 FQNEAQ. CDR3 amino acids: CASSPGGFYEQYF. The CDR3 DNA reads TGTGCCAGCAGCCCCGGGGGGTTCTACGAGCAGTACTTC.

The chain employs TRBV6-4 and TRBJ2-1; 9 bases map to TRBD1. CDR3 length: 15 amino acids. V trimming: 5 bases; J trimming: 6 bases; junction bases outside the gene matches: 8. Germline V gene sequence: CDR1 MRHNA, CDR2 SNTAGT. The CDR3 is CASSSTGGRGNEQFF. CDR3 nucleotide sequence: TGTGCCAGCAGTTCGACAGGGGGTCGAGGCAATGAGCAGTTCTTC.

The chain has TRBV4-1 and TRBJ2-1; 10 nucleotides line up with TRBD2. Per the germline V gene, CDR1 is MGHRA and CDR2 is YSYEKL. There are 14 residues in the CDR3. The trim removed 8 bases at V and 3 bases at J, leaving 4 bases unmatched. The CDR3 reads CASHGLADYNEQFF. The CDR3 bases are TGCGCCAGCCACGGACTAGCGGACTACAATGAGCAGTTCTTC.

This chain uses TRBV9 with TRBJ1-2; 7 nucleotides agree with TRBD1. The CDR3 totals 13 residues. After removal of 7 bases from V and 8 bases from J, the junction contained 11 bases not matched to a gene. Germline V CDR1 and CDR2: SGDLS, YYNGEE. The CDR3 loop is CASGGQPYVGYTF. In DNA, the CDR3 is TGTGCCAGCGGGGGACAGCCCTATGTAGGCTACACCTTC. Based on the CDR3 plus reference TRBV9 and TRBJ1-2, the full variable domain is DSGVTQTPKHLITATGQRVTLRCSPRSGDLSVYWYQQSLDQGLQFLIQYYNGEERAKGNILERFSAQQFPDLHSELNLSSLELGDSALYFCASGGQPYVGYTFGSGTRLTVV.

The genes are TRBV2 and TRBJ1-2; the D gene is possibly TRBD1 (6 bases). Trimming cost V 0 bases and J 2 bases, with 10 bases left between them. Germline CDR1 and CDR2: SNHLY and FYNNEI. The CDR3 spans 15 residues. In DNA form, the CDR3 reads TGTGCCAGCAGTGAAGCTTTTAGGGGGAACTATGGCTACACCTTC. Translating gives CASSEAFRGNYGYTF.

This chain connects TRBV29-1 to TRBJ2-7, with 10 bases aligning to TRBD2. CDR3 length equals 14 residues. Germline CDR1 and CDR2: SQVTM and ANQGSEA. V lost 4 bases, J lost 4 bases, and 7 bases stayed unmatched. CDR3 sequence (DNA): TGCAGCGTTGGGCTCGGGACTAGCGCATACGAGCAGTACTTC. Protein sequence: CSVGLGTSAYEQYF.

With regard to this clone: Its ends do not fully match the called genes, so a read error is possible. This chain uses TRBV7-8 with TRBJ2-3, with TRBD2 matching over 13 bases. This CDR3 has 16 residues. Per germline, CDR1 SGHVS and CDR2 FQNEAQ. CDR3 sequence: CASSPRTSGSIDTQYF. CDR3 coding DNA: TGTGCCAGCAGCCCTAGGACTAGCGGGAGCATAGATACGCAGTATTTT.

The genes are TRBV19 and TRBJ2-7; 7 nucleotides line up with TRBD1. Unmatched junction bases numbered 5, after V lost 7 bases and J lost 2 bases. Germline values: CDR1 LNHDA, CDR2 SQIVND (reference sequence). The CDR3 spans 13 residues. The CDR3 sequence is CASTGTEAYEQYF. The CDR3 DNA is TGTGCCAGTACCGGGACAGAAGCCTACGAGCAGTACTTC.

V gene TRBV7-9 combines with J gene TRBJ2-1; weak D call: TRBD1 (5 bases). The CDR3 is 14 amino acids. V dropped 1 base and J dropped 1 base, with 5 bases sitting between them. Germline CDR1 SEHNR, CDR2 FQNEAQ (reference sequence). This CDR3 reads CASSLGQSYNEQFF. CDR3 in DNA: TGTGCCAGCAGCTTAGGACAGTCCTACAATGAGCAGTTCTTC.

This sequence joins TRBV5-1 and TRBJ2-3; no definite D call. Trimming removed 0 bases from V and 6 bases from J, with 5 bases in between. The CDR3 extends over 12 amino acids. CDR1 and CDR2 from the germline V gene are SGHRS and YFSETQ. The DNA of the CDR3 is TGCGCCAGCAGCTTGGACATGGATACGCAGTATTTT. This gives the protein CASSLDMDTQYF.

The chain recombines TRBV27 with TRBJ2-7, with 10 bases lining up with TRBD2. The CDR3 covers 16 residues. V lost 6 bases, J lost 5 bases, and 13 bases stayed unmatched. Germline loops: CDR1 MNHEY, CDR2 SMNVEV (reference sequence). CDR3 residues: CASSPLSSGRSNEQYF. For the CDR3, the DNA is TGTGCCAGCAGCCCCTTGTCTAGCGGGAGATCGAACGAGCAGTACTTC.

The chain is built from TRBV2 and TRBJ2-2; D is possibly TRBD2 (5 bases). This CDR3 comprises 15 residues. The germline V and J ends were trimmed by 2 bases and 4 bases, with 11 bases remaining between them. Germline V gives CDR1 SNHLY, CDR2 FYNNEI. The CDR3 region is CASSETTSSTGELFF. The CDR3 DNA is TGTGCCAGCAGTGAAACAACTAGTAGCACCGGGGAGCTGTTTTTT. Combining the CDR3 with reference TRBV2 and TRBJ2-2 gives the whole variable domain EPEVTQTPSHQVTQMGQEVILRCVPISNHLYFYWYRQILGQKVEFLVSFYNNEISEKSEIFDDQFSVERPDGSNFTLKIRSTKLEDSAMYFCASSETTSSTGELFFGEGSRLTVL.

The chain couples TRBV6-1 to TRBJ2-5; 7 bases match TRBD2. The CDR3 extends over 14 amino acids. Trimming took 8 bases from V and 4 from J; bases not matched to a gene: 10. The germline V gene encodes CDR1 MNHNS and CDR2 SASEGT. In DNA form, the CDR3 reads TGTGCCAGCGGGTTTCCGGGACTAATAGAGACCCAGTACTTC. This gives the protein CASGFPGLIETQYF.

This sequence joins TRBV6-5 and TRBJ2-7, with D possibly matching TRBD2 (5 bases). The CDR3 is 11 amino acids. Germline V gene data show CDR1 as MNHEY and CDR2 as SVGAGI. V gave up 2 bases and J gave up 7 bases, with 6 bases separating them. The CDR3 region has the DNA TGTGCCAGCAGTTACGAGGGAGAGCAGTACTTC. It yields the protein CASSYEGEQYF.

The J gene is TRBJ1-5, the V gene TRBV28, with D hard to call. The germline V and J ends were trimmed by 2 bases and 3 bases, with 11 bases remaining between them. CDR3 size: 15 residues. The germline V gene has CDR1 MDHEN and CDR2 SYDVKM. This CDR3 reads CASSLVGSDNQPQHF. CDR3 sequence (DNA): TGTGCCAGCAGTTTAGTAGGCAGCGACAATCAGCCCCAGCATTTT.